This T cell receptor beta chain originates from a study of blood T cells in healthy people across ages. Study overall: About one barcoded beta molecule per two T cells came from capture by template switching. Study-level results: The diversity estimates, figures obtained from one million T cells, were considered underestimates.

V lost 4 bases and J 3 bases, leaving 9 bases between the germline ends. The CDR3 is made up of 13 amino acids. The germline CDR1 and CDR2 sequences are SGHTA and FQGNSA. Next came a second PCR, run for 7 to 11 cycles, which used a sample-barcoded 5' primer along with a J-beta primer mix. Each sample yielded at least 2.5 million CDR3-containing paired-end reads. TCRdb redid the calling of the 5' RACE reads with MiXCR, one entry per CDR3 protein. The table has hundreds of thousands of distinct CDR3 sequences, more than 20% seen once. As concerns this clonotype: The antigen remains unidentified.

These data were also reused for a study on T cells of mothers and their children. That report adds: Related mother-child pairs showed slightly, non-significantly higher overlap than unrelated pairs.

The source of this sequence is a boy between 10 and 17 years old in good health. V and J are TRBV7-2 and TRBJ1-1; D gene unclear. Sequencing used blood. The chain's CDR3 is CASSSEVYTEAFF. In DNA form, the CDR3 reads TGTGCCAGCAGCTCAGAGGTTTACACTGAAGCTTTCTTT.